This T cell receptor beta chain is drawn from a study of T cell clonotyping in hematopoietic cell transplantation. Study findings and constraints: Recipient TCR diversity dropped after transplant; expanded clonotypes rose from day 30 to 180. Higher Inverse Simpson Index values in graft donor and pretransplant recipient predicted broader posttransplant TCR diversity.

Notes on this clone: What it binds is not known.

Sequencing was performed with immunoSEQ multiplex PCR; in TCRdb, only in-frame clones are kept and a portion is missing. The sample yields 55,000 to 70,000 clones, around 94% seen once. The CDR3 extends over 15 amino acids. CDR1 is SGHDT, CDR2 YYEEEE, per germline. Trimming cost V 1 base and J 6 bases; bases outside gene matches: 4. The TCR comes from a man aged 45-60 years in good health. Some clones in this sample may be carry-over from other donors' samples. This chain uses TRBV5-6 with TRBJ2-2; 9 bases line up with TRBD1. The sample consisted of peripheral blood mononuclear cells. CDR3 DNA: TGTGCCAGCAGCTTGATACAGGGGGCTGCCGGGGAGCTGTTTTTT. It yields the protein CASSLIQGAAGELFF.